This T cell receptor beta chain stems from a study of regulatory T cells in long-lasting Graves disease. This clonotype was detected ten times or more. As yet, its antigen is unknown. The germline V gene has CDR1 MNHEY and CDR2 SMNVEV (reference sequence). Trimming took 6 bases from V and 11 from J, leaving 25 bases between them. CDR3 length equals 15 residues. Described time point: newly diagnosed GD, antithyroid drugs for less than 3 months. Generation of the TCR library employed RNA extracted from PBMCs. Patients met American Thyroid Association criteria for Graves' disease. Study-level results: Gene preferences differed: TRBV28, TRBJ1-2, TRBJ2-5 in persistent cases. Newly diagnosed patients had higher TCR diversity than persistent Graves' patients did.

Arm-PCR of CDR3 regions and iRepertoire HTBI primers were the basis on which TCR beta libraries were built. Using its own MiXCR run on the multiplex PCR reads, TCRdb lists one record per CDR3 protein. The sample includes around 500,000 distinct CDR3 sequences, about 14% seen only once; the top ten take about 9.1%. These data also featured in a second study, about T cells in Graves' hyperthyroidism and ophthalmopathy. That work contributes: A set of HTBI primers served as the primers for a first-round RT-PCR of the TCR CDR3.

The chain has TRBV27 and TRBJ2-5; tentatively, D is TRBD2 (5 bases). The origin of this receptor is a man aged 25 to 40 with Graves disease. The sample in question was peripheral blood mononuclear cells (PBMCs), obtained at new diagnosis, from a patient treated with antithyroid drugs. CDR3 bases: TGTGCCAGCAGGCCAGTTAGCAACCACTCGTGGAGGCAGTACTTC. It is translated as CASRPVSNHSWRQYF.